Following are 26 T cell receptor beta chains from one sample sequenced in a study of lymphopenia after photon versus proton radiotherapy (dated by TCRdb to between 2017 and 2020). To prepare the library, the immunoSEQ multiplex PCR assay was applied. The table was pulled from immuneACCESS by TCRdb, which kept in-frame rearrangements only. Such tables lose some clones; where checked, under half of the loss comes from unresolved V genes, and the rest has no known cause. Across this sample there are approximately 17,000 clones, with about 79% seen only once. The ten largest clones add up to about 20% of the sample. The sequencing here drew on peripheral blood, taken from a patient treated with proton-based radiotherapy. Source of these receptors: a man between 70 and 80 years old with pancreatic cancer.

This clone has just one count. The CDR3 spells CASNYGGRTDTQYF. The CDR3 region has the DNA TGTGCCAGCAATTACGGGGGGCGCACAGATACGCAGTATTTT. The rearrangement joins TRBV2 to TRBJ2-3, with a weak D call TRBD2 (7 bases). Germline loops: CDR1 SNHLY, CDR2 FYNNEI. The CDR3 totals 14 residues. V dropped 7 bases and J dropped 1 base, with 12 bases sitting between them. The variable domain in full, completed from reference TRBV2 and TRBJ2-3, reads EPEVTQTPSHQVTQMGQEVILRCVPISNHLYFYWYRQILGQKVEFLVSFYNNEISEKSEIFDDQFSVERPDGSNFTLKIRSTKLEDSAMYFCASNYGGRTDTQYFGPGTRLTVL.

The chain is built from TRBV5-6 and TRBJ1-5; weak D call: TRBD1 (6 bases). Germline V gene sequence: CDR1 SGHDT, CDR2 YYEEEE. V dropped 2 bases and J dropped 4 bases, with 19 bases sitting between them. The CDR3 is 17 residues long. As DNA, the CDR3 is TGTGCCAGCAGCTTACACAGGGAAAGGGGCCTTAATCAGCCCCAGCATTTT. Residues: CASSLHRERGLNQPQHF.

V gene TRBV6-1 combines with J gene TRBJ1-1; TRBD1 is a possible D gene (5 bases). This CDR3 region has 15 residues. Looked up from germline, CDR1 is MNHNS and CDR2 is SASEGT. Trimming stripped 7 bases from V and 10 bases from J, with 25 bases between. The CDR3 DNA follows: TGTGCCAGCAAAATTACAAGGGCAGGGCTTGAAACAGCTTTCTTT. Translating gives CASKITRAGLETAFF.

V usage is TRBV7-7 and J usage is TRBJ2-1; TRBD2 is a possible D gene (6 bases). The germline V and J ends were trimmed by 1 base and 4 bases, with 8 bases remaining between them. CDR3 length equals 14 residues. Per germline, CDR1 SSHAT and CDR2 FNYEAQ (reference sequence). CDR3: CASSLGGVYNEQFF. The CDR3 DNA reads as TGTGCCAGCAGCTTAGGCGGGGTATACAATGAGCAGTTCTTC.

This CDR3 is CASSQEGWGASSTDTQYF. CDR3 sequence (DNA): TGTGCCAGCAGCCAAGAAGGCTGGGGGGCCTCTAGCACAGATACGCAGTATTTT. The chain links TRBV14 to TRBJ2-3; D assignment may be TRBD1 or TRBD2 (6 bases each). There are 18 residues in the CDR3. CDR1 and CDR2 (germline): SGHDN, FVKESK. V lost 0 bases and J 0 bases, leaving 16 bases between the germline ends.

The gene calls are TRBV2 and TRBJ1-1; TRBD1 might be the D (5 bases). Trimming removed 7 bases from V and 1 base from J, with 13 bases in between. CDR3 length equals 14 residues. Germline V gene sequence: CDR1 SNHLY, CDR2 FYNNEI. CDR3 sequence reads: CASTLDTPNTEAFF. The CDR3 DNA is TGTGCCAGCACCCTGGACACCCCGAACACTGAAGCTTTCTTT.

The chain joins TRBV5-1 to TRBJ2-1; no clear D. CDR1 is SGHRS and CDR2 is YFSETQ in the germline V gene. V shed 0 bases and J shed 9 bases, with 16 bases lying between them. This CDR3 spans 15 amino acids. The CDR3 DNA sequence: TGCGCCAGCAGCTTGGAGCAGCTAATGGGGATTGAGCAGTTCTTC. Translated: CASSLEQLMGIEQFF.

There are a few counts of this clone. The chain links TRBV7-2 to TRBJ1-1; perhaps TRBD1 as D (5 bases). The CDR3 totals 14 residues. The V gene's germline CDR1 is SGHTA and CDR2 FQGNSA. V lost 1 base, J lost 5 bases, and 11 bases lay in between. The CDR3 loop reads CASSLVAGRTEAFF. The CDR3 region has the DNA TGTGCCAGCAGCTTAGTTGCAGGGCGGACTGAAGCTTTCTTT.

The chain joins TRBV29-1 to TRBJ2-5, with D hard to call. The CDR3 consists of 13 residues. Deletions cut 7 bases from V and 1 base from J, with 13 bases between. Germline CDR1 reads SQVTM; CDR2 reads ANQGSEA. CDR3 DNA sequence: TGCAGCGCGGATCTAGGATTCCAAGAGACCCAGTACTTC. Translating it yields CSADLGFQETQYF.

This clone was counted only a few times. The rearrangement links TRBV28 to TRBJ1-1; 8 bases are a match to TRBD1. V lost 5 bases, J lost 1 base, and 6 bases stayed unmatched. CDR3 length: 15 residues. Germline V gives CDR1 MDHEN, CDR2 SYDVKM. DNA of the CDR3: TGTGCCAGCAGTGTACTACAGGGGGGGAACACTGAAGCTTTCTTT. Translated: CASSVLQGGNTEAFF.

The V and J genes are TRBV5-1 and TRBJ2-7, with a possible D match to TRBD1 (6 bases). In germline, CDR1 is SGHRS, CDR2 YFSETQ. V lost 0 bases and J 1 base, leaving 8 bases between the germline ends. The CDR3 sequence is 14 residues long. CDR3 loop: CASSLGGQSYEQYF. Written as DNA, the CDR3 is TGCGCCAGCAGCTTGGGGGGGCAGTCCTACGAGCAGTACTTC.

This clone appeared once. The chain links TRBV2 to TRBJ2-6; 8 bases are shared with TRBD1. Trimming took 3 bases from V and 1 from J; bases not matched to a gene: 5. The CDR3 has 17 residues. The germline V gene encodes CDR1 SNHLY and CDR2 FYNNEI. The DNA for the CDR3 is TGTGCCAGCAGTGAGCCGACAGGGGAGTCTGGGGCCAACGTCCTGACTTTC. This encodes CASSEPTGESGANVLTF.

The gene calls are TRBV11-2 and TRBJ2-5; D is perhaps TRBD1 (5 bases). The CDR3 consists of 14 residues. Deletions cut 0 bases from V and 2 bases from J, with 7 bases between. Germline CDR1 SGHAT, CDR2 FQNNGV. CDR3 in amino acids: CASSLDRAQETQYF. As DNA, the CDR3 is TGTGCCAGCAGCTTAGACAGGGCACAAGAGACCCAGTACTTC.

The V call is TRBV13, the J call TRBJ2-1, with TRBD2 identical over 16 bases. The CDR3 contains 17 residues. Germline assignment: CDR1 PRHDT and CDR2 FYEKMQ (reference sequence). The junction had 10 bases not matched to a gene; V was cut back by 5 bases and J by 9 bases. CDR3 bases: TGTGCCAGCAGCGAGGGACTAGCGGGAGGGCTTGACGTTGAGCAGTTCTTC. Translating it yields CASSEGLAGGLDVEQFF.

The chain combines TRBV25-1 with TRBJ2-1; 8 bases are a match to TRBD1. The J segment lost 4 bases and the V segment lost 2 bases, leaving 4 bases of the junction unmatched. The CDR3 covers 15 residues. Germline lookup yields CDR1 MGHDK and CDR2 SYGVNS. CDR3 DNA: TGTGCCAGCAGTGAAATTGGACAGGGATACAATGAGCAGTTCTTC. It codes for CASSEIGQGYNEQFF.

The genes are TRBV29-1 and TRBJ1-1; no clear D. CDR3 length: 12 residues. Trimming pared 7 bases from V and 0 bases from J, leaving 9 bases between. Looked up from germline, CDR1 is SQVTM and CDR2 is ANQGSEA. Written as DNA, the CDR3 is TGCAGCGGATTAGGCATGAACACTGAAGCTTTCTTT. Translating gives CSGLGMNTEAFF.

This sequence joins TRBV30 and TRBJ2-7; D is possibly TRBD2 (6 bases). This CDR3 contains 12 residues. Per the germline V gene, CDR1 is GTSNPN and CDR2 is SVGIG (reference sequence). Trimming stripped 0 bases from V and 6 bases from J, with 9 bases between. CDR3 DNA sequence: TGTGCCTGGAGTGTGGGAGGTACCGAGCAGTACTTC. It codes for CAWSVGGTEQYF.

The chain uses TRBV5-1 and TRBJ2-1, with TRBD1 matching 9 bases. With V trimmed by 0 bases and J by 8 bases, 6 bases remained unmatched. This CDR3 is 15 amino acids long. Germline values: CDR1 SGHRS, CDR2 YFSETQ. In nucleotides, the CDR3 is TGCGCCAGCAGCTTGGATAGGACAGGGGCCTATGAGCAGTTCTTC. As protein: CASSLDRTGAYEQFF.

This clone was seen a few times. The chain combines TRBV7-6 with TRBJ2-1; tentative D call: TRBD2 (5 bases). Germline CDR1 is SGHVS and CDR2 is FNYEAQ. V lost 1 base and J 9 bases, leaving 16 bases between the germline ends. This CDR3 has 15 residues. CDR3 region: CASSLGGALLGEQFF. CDR3 in DNA: TGTGCCAGCAGCTTAGGGGGAGCCCTTTTAGGTGAGCAGTTCTTC.

The chain links TRBV11-2 to TRBJ1-1; unclear D gene. The V gene's germline CDR1 is SGHAT and CDR2 FQNNGV. This CDR3 contains 17 residues. V lost 4 bases and J 4 bases, leaving 22 bases between the germline ends. CDR3 residues: CASSSTMNPRVSTEAFF. The CDR3 region has the DNA TGTGCCAGCAGCTCCACGATGAACCCACGGGTAAGCACTGAAGCTTTCTTT.

This chain uses TRBV10-3 with TRBJ2-3, with 8 bases fitting TRBD1. The J segment lost 2 bases and the V segment lost 8 bases, leaving 9 bases of the junction unmatched. Germline V gene sequence: CDR1 ENHRY, CDR2 SYGVKD. The CDR3 runs to 15 residues. CDR3 region: CAIGKTGANTDTQYF. The CDR3 DNA reads TGTGCCATCGGAAAGACAGGGGCCAACACAGATACGCAGTATTTT.

The V and J genes are TRBV4-1 and TRBJ1-4; 8 bases fit TRBD1. Germline CDR1 and CDR2: MGHRA and YSYEKL. V shed 1 base and J 7 bases; nucleotides not matched to a gene: 14. This CDR3 region has 18 residues. This CDR3 reads CASSQARGRGQLGEKLFF. The CDR3 nucleotides are TGCGCCAGCAGCCAAGCCCGAGGCAGGGGGCAACTGGGTGAAAAACTGTTTTTT.

The CDR3 is CASSFALQVAEAFF. The CDR3 DNA reads as TGCGCCAGCAGCTTTGCCCTTCAAGTGGCTGAAGCTTTCTTT. The J gene is TRBJ1-1, the V gene TRBV5-1; no definite D call. Germline V gene data show CDR1 as SGHRS and CDR2 as YFSETQ. V was cut by 2 bases and J by 6 bases, with 14 bases left in between. The CDR3 runs to 14 residues.

The chain combines TRBV6-5 with TRBJ1-2; TRBD1 matches at 9 bases. V trimming: 7 bases; J trimming: 4 bases; junction bases outside the gene matches: 4. The CDR3 has 13 residues. Germline V gene data show CDR1 as MNHEY and CDR2 as SVGAGI. CDR3 sequence: CASNTGGAYGYTF. The CDR3 DNA sequence: TGTGCCAGCAACACAGGGGGCGCCTATGGCTACACCTTC.

The chain has TRBV19 and TRBJ1-4; no clear D. The CDR3 totals 14 residues. Per germline, CDR1 LNHDA and CDR2 SQIVND (reference sequence). V dropped 7 bases and J dropped 5 bases, with 14 bases sitting between them. CDR3 in DNA: TGTGCCAGTAACCTGGGCAGCATAAATGAAAAACTGTTTTTT. Translating gives CASNLGSINEKLFF.

This clone came up a few times. J is TRBJ2-1 and V is TRBV6-1; no reliable D call. V was pared by 5 bases and J by 3 bases, with 8 bases between. This CDR3 has 13 amino acids. Germline CDR1 MNHNS, CDR2 SASEGT. The CDR3 DNA sequence: TGTGCCAGCAGTCGCATCCTCTACAATGAGCAGTTCTTC. Protein sequence: CASSRILYNEQFF.